This TCR beta chain came from a study of blood T cells in healthy people across ages. The second PCR ran roughly 7 to 12 cycles with a sample-barcoded 5' primer and J-beta primers. MiXCR, applied by TCRdb to the 5' RACE reads, yields one record per CDR3 protein. Among over 500,000 distinct CDR3 sequences, more than 45% were seen once, and the ten largest hold roughly 12%. This clonotype was observed many times. Antigen: not known. Study-wide results and caveats: Shifts in expanded clonotypes may have been confounded by donor CMV status, which was unknown. TCR beta diversity, measured per million T cells, fell in a roughly linear way with age. Investigators treated diversity estimates from one million T cells as underestimates.

Germline V CDR1 and CDR2: DFQATT, SNEGSKA (reference sequence). J was trimmed by 0 bases and V by 3 bases; bases with no gene match: 6. The CDR3 is 16 residues long. Those donating, healthy Caucasian individuals from Russia, were aged roughly 6 to 100. This receptor was taken from an elderly woman in good health. Sequenced input: blood. The rearrangement uses TRBV20-1 and TRBJ2-3; 10 bases agree with TRBD2. The CDR3 loop is CSASTPTSGSTDTQYF. The CDR3 DNA reads as TGCAGTGCTAGTACCCCGACTAGCGGGAGCACAGATACGCAGTATTTT.